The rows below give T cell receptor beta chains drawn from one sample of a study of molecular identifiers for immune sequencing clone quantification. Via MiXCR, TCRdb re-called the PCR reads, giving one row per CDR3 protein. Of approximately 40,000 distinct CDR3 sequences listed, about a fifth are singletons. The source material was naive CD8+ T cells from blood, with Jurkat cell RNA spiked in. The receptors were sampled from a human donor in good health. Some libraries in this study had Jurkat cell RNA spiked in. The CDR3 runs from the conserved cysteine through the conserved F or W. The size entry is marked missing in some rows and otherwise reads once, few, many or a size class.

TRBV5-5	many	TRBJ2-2	CASSFTDRAPGAGELFF
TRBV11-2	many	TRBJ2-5	CASSLVWSPEEETQYF
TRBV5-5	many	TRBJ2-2	CASAVGYGTGELFF
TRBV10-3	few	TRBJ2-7	CAISESVQVGGEQYF
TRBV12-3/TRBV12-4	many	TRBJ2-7	CASTRTGAGNEQYF
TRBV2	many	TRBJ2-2	CASSPTSGNAGELFF
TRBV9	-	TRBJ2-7	CASSVDSASGFHEQYF
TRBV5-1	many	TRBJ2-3	CASSFGQGIGDTQYF
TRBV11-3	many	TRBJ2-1	CASSFTGGSYNEQFF
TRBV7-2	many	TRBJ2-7	CASSPPGDGEQYF
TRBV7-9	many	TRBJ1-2	CASSSFQGAQDGYTF
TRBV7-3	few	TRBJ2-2	CASSLRGLAGEAGELFF
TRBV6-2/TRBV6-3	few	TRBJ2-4	CASSYQTSSAKNIQYF
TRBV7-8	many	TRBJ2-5	CASSLGIQETQYF
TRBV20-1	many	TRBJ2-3	CSASDVAPDTQYF
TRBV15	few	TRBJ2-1	CATSRDTAGGHNEQFF
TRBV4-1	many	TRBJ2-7	CASSQGTVVIF
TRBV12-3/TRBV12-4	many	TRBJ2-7	CASSSGTESYEQYF
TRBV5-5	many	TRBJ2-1	CASSLVRQSYNEQFF
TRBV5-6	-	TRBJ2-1	CASSPGTGFNEQFF
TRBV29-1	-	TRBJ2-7	CSVVSGTSSYEQYF
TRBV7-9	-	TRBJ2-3	CASSPGDMQYF
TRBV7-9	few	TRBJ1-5	CASSSSPRGSDQPQHF
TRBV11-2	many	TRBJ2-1	CASGTTSGSYNEQFF
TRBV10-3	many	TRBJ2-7	CAISESGESAYEQYF
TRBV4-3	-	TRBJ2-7	CASSQEIDPGNEQYF
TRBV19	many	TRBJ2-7	CASSMGSGGPFSYEQYF
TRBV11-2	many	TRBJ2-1	CASSPENEQFF
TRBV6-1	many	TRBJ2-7	CSSGAYEQYF
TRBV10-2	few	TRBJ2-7	CASSESTAYEQYF
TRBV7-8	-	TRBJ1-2	CASGLIGVGGYTF
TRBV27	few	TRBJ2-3	CASSFGAATDTQYF
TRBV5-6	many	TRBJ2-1	CASSSTLTGGEQFF
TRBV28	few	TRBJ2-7	CASSFLAGRTYEQYF
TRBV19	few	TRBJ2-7	CASSPGWTYEQYF
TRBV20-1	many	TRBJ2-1	CSARDRIF
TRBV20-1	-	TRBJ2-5	CSARATNQETQYF
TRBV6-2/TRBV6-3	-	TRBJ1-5	CASSDAASQPQHF
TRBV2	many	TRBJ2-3	CASSDFSGSREADTQYF
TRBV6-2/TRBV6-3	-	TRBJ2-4	CASGYQTSSAKNIQYF
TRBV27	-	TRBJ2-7	CASSLSGLAGDEQYF
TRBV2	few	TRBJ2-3	CASSEPFLAGSDTQYF
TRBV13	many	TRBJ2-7	CASSPGSSYEQYF
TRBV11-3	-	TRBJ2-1	CASSLEYRDGEQFF
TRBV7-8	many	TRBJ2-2	CASSPAGPKLFF
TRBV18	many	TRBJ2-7	CASSLVRGDEQYF
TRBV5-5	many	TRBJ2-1	CASSQRDRYNEQFF
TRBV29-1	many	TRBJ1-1	CSVESPSTSEAFF
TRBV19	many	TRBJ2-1	CASSSGWGHGF
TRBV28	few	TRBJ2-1	CASSWTSGRGDEQFF
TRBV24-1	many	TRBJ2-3	CATSETDTQYF
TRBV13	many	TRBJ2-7	CASSSGELSDEQYF
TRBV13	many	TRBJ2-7	CASSLAGVGEQYF
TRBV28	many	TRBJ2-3	CASTKNAQDRRDTQYF